This entry lists 10 T cell receptor beta chains sequenced from one sample in a study of pediatric ulcerative colitis. The repertoire was sequenced with immunoSEQ multiplex PCR; TCRdb's copy has only in-frame clones and lacks some. The sample lists approximately 60,000 clones, roughly nine tenths occurring once. The sequenced sample was blood. The source is a boy younger than 18 with severe ulcerative colitis.

The gene calls are TRBV4-1 and TRBJ2-2; D is perhaps TRBD2 (5 bases). Germline CDR1 MGHRA, CDR2 YSYEKL. The V gene lost 0 bases and the J gene lost 2 bases, with 10 bases spanning the gap. CDR3 length: 16 residues. The CDR3 DNA reads as TGCGCCAGCAGCCAAGAACTAGTATTTAACACCGGGGAGCTGTTTTTT. This translates into CASSQELVFNTGELFF.

This clone turned up a few times. The chain carries TRBV27 and TRBJ2-7, with a tentative D call TRBD1 (6 bases). CDR1 and CDR2 from the germline V gene are MNHEY and SMNVEV (reference sequence). V was shortened by 4 bases and J by 2 bases, with 9 bases between the two germline ends. CDR3 length: 13 residues. The DNA for the CDR3 is TGTGCCAGCAGTTACGGGGACACCTACGAGCAGTACTTC. Translated, it gives CASSYGDTYEQYF.

V usage is TRBV4-2 and J usage is TRBJ2-7; D perhaps matches TRBD1 (6 bases). The V end lost 0 bases, the J end lost 2 bases, and 20 bases lay between the germline ends. CDR3 length equals 18 residues. The germline V gene encodes CDR1 LGHNA and CDR2 YNFKEQ. The CDR3: CASSQDIVLGAHAYEQYF. The CDR3 coding sequence is TGTGCCAGCAGCCAAGATATTGTTTTGGGGGCCCACGCCTACGAGCAGTACTTC.

The table lists this clone with a few counts. The rearrangement joins TRBV10-3 to TRBJ2-7; D remains unclear. The CDR3 contains 12 residues. The V gene's germline CDR1 is ENHRY and CDR2 SYGVKD. V was cut by 0 bases and J by 5 bases, with 5 bases left in between. CDR3: CAISESLNEQYF. The CDR3, as DNA: TGTGCCATCAGTGAGTCATTAAACGAGCAGTACTTC.

The chain joins TRBV5-5 to TRBJ1-2; 7 bases map to TRBD1. Trimming removed 4 bases from V and 3 bases from J; junction bases left unmatched: 9. The germline V gene encodes CDR1 SGHKS and CDR2 YYEKEE (reference sequence). The CDR3 consists of 15 residues. The DNA of the CDR3 is TGTGCCAGCAGCCCTCGGCAGGGGGTGGACTATGGCTACACCTTC. This gives the protein CASSPRQGVDYGYTF.

The chain employs TRBV2 and TRBJ1-1; no firm D call. This CDR3 spans 13 amino acids. V lost 6 bases to trimming and J lost 3 bases, with 11 bases between them. Germline CDR1 SNHLY, CDR2 FYNNEI. The CDR3 protein is CASSPNGDTEAFF. The CDR3 DNA follows: TGTGCCAGCAGCCCGAATGGGGACACTGAAGCTTTCTTT. Variable domain in full (rest from reference TRBV2 and TRBJ1-1): EPEVTQTPSHQVTQMGQEVILRCVPISNHLYFYWYRQILGQKVEFLVSFYNNEISEKSEIFDDQFSVERPDGSNFTLKIRSTKLEDSAMYFCASSPNGDTEAFFGQGTRLTVV.

The gene calls are TRBV15 and TRBJ2-5; D perhaps matches TRBD2 (5 bases). In germline, CDR1 is LNHNV, CDR2 YYDKDF (reference sequence). With 1 base removed from V and 0 bases from J, the gap between germline ends came to 9 bases. The length of the CDR3 is 15 residues. The CDR3 coding sequence is TGTGCCACCAGCAGAGCCCGAGGGTACCAAGAGACCCAGTACTTC. Protein product: CATSRARGYQETQYF.

The chain recombines TRBV6-5 with TRBJ2-3; D gene uncertain. This CDR3 spans 13 amino acids. The ends were cut back, 9 bases at V and 0 bases at J, with 10 bases in the middle. Germline CDR1 reads MNHEY; CDR2 reads SVGAGI. CDR3 DNA: TGTGCCAGTACGAAGTTGAGCACAGATACGCAGTATTTT. Protein: CASTKLSTDTQYF.

The chain couples TRBV4-3 to TRBJ2-3; D uncertain. This CDR3 region has 14 residues. Trimming pared 1 base from V and 1 base from J, leaving 6 bases between. Germline values: CDR1 LGHNA, CDR2 YSLEER. The CDR3 reads CASSQASGTDTQYF. In nucleotides, the CDR3 is TGCGCCAGCAGCCAAGCCTCCGGCACAGATACGCAGTATTTT.

The chain carries TRBV7-8 and TRBJ2-7; 13 positions match TRBD2. CDR3 length: 15 amino acids. The germline CDR1 and CDR2 sequences are SGHVS and FQNEAQ. V gave up 4 bases and J gave up 4 bases; unmatched junction bases: 4. This chain's CDR3 is CASSSGLAGNYEQYF. The CDR3 bases are TGTGCCAGCAGCTCGGGACTAGCGGGGAATTACGAGCAGTACTTC.